The 27 T cell receptor beta chains below come from one sample, sequenced in a study of neoadjuvant anti-PD-1 for oral cavity cancer. Regarding time point: after neoadjuvant nivolumab, at surgical resection. Sequencing was performed with immunoSEQ multiplex PCR; in TCRdb, only in-frame clones are kept and a portion is missing. The table lists about 42,000 clones, 60% to 80% of them singletons. The sequenced sample was PBMCs, obtained after nivolumab (anti-PD-1) treatment. These receptors were collected from a person aged 35-79 years with oral cavity squamous cell carcinoma.

The sample holds one count of this clone. This chain joins TRBV20-1 and TRBJ1-2; unclear D gene. Germline assignment: CDR1 DFQATT and CDR2 SNEGSKA (reference sequence). The CDR3 runs to 10 residues. V was shortened by 6 bases and J by 8 bases, with 10 bases between the two germline ends. The CDR3 reads CSAPGGGYTF. CDR3 nucleotide sequence: TGCAGTGCCCCGGGAGGGGGCTACACCTTC.

The count of this clone is one. This chain connects TRBV10-2 to TRBJ2-5, with TRBD2 matching 10 bases. With V trimmed by 6 bases and J by 4 bases, 8 bases remained unmatched. Germline V lookup: CDR1 WSHSY, CDR2 SAAADI. The CDR3 runs 15 residues. This chain's CDR3 is CASSGSGGVGETQYF. The CDR3 DNA follows: TGCGCCAGCAGCGGAAGCGGGGGGGTAGGAGAGACCCAGTACTTC.

This clone was recorded a few times. The rearrangement joins TRBV4-1 to TRBJ1-1; 8 bases are a match to TRBD1. Trimming at V came to 5 bases and at J to 4 bases, leaving 3 bases not matched to a gene. Germline V lookup: CDR1 MGHRA, CDR2 YSYEKL. The CDR3 loop spans 13 amino acids. CDR3 coding DNA: TGCGCCAGCAGCGACAGGGGCTTCACTGAAGCTTTCTTT. As protein: CASSDRGFTEAFF.

The chain combines TRBV27 with TRBJ2-5; tentatively, D is TRBD2 (6 bases). V was shortened by 10 bases and J by 1 base, with 13 bases between the two germline ends. Germline values: CDR1 MNHEY, CDR2 SMNVEV (reference sequence). The CDR3 length is 13 residues. CDR3 bases: TGTGCCACCAGGAGGGAACTCCAAGAGACCCAGTACTTC. Amino acids: CATRRELQETQYF.

This chain links TRBV5-1 with TRBJ2-5; a possible D gene is TRBD2 (6 bases). V lost 3 bases and J lost 4, with 10 bases in between. CDR1 and CDR2 from the germline V gene are SGHRS and YFSETQ. This CDR3 is built from 13 residues. CDR3 sequence: CASSSRGSETQYF. The CDR3 nucleotides are TGCGCCAGCAGCTCCCGGGGGTCAGAGACCCAGTACTTC.

The genes are TRBV6-1 and TRBJ2-2, with D possibly TRBD1 on 5 matching bases. V lost 6 bases to trimming and J lost 1 base, with 9 bases between them. The CDR3 has 14 residues. Per the germline V gene, CDR1 is MNHNS and CDR2 is SASEGT. The CDR3 nucleotides read TGTGCCAGCAGCAGGGATAAGAACACCGGGGAGCTGTTTTTT. Translated: CASSRDKNTGELFF.

The chain couples TRBV6-1 to TRBJ1-1, with a tentative D call TRBD1 (6 bases). The CDR3 runs to 12 residues. The germline CDR1 and CDR2 sequences are MNHNS and SASEGT. V was cut by 0 bases and J by 9 bases, with 8 bases left in between. CDR3 residues: CASSEAWGQAFF. For the CDR3, the DNA is TGTGCCAGCAGTGAAGCGTGGGGGCAAGCTTTCTTT.

The chain carries TRBV28 and TRBJ2-4; 9 nucleotides align to TRBD1. Germline V lookup: CDR1 MDHEN, CDR2 SYDVKM. With V trimmed by 7 bases and J by 2 bases, 6 bases remained unmatched. The length of the CDR3 is 15 residues. DNA of the CDR3: TGTGCCAGCACCCCGGGACAGGGTTCCAAAAACATTCAGTACTTC. Protein sequence: CASTPGQGSKNIQYF.

This chain connects TRBV7-9 to TRBJ1-5, with 10 bases that match TRBD1. This CDR3 spans 14 amino acids. V lost 5 bases to trimming and J lost 8 bases; unmatched junction nucleotides: 6. Germline CDR1 and CDR2: SEHNR and FQNEAQ (reference sequence). CDR3 residues: CASSGDRGEEPQHF. In nucleotides, the CDR3 is TGTGCCAGCAGCGGGGACAGGGGCGAGGAGCCCCAGCATTTT. Full variable domain (outside the CDR3, taken from reference TRBV7-9 and TRBJ1-5): DTGVSQNPRHKITKRGQNVTFRCDPISEHNRLYWYRQTLGQGPEFLTYFQNEAQLEKSRLLSDRFSAERPKGSFSTLEIQRTEQGDSAMYLCASSGDRGEEPQHFGDGTRLSIL.

The CDR3 bases are TGTGCCAGCAGTGAAGTCGGATTGAGCGGGGGTAACTATCTGTACGAGCAGTACTTC. Encoded protein: CASSEVGLSGGNYLYEQYF. The chain carries TRBV2 and TRBJ2-7, with 8 bases that match TRBD2. Trimming removed 1 base from V and 4 bases from J; junction bases left unmatched: 18. The germline V gene encodes CDR1 SNHLY and CDR2 FYNNEI. The CDR3 is made up of 19 amino acids.

The chain combines TRBV12-5 with TRBJ1-3, with D unresolved. V lost 0 bases and J lost 0, with 9 bases in between. Germline values: CDR1 LGHNT, CDR2 FRNRAP. This CDR3 comprises 16 residues. CDR3 sequence reads: CASGLVLDLSGNTIYF. The CDR3 nucleotides read TGTGCTAGTGGTTTGGTACTCGACCTCTCTGGAAACACCATATATTTT.

The chain uses TRBV2 and TRBJ2-3, with D possibly being TRBD1 (6 bases). V dropped 6 bases and J dropped 4 bases, with 17 bases sitting between them. Germline values: CDR1 SNHLY, CDR2 FYNNEI. The CDR3 spans 15 residues. In DNA form, the CDR3 reads TGTGCCAGCAGAAGGGACGTCGACAGGTCAGATACGCAGTATTTT. It codes for CASRRDVDRSDTQYF.

V is TRBV10-3 and J is TRBJ2-7, with 10 bases that match TRBD1. The CDR3 extends over 12 amino acids. V shed 10 bases and J 6 bases; nucleotides not matched to a gene: 6. Germline loops: CDR1 ENHRY, CDR2 SYGVKD. The CDR3 reads CATSRDRGEQYF. CDR3 nucleotide sequence: TGTGCCACGAGCCGGGACAGGGGCGAGCAGTACTTC.

The chain has TRBV11-2 and TRBJ1-1; 8 bases fit TRBD1. After removal of 5 bases from V and 6 bases from J, the junction contained 5 bases not matched to a gene. The germline CDR1 and CDR2 sequences are SGHAT and FQNNGV. The CDR3 extends over 13 amino acids. CDR3 protein: CASSTGGWAEAFF. CDR3 nucleotides: TGTGCCAGCAGCACAGGGGGTTGGGCTGAAGCTTTCTTT.

The gene calls are TRBV6-6 and TRBJ2-7; 7 bases match TRBD2. V trimming: 6 bases; J trimming: 3 bases; junction bases outside the gene matches: 11. In germline, CDR1 is MNHNY, CDR2 SVGAGI (reference sequence). The CDR3 runs 15 residues. DNA of the CDR3: TGTGCCAGCAGCCGAGGCGGACTAGGGGACTACGAGCAGTACTTC. This encodes CASSRGGLGDYEQYF.

This clone was seen only once. The rearrangement uses TRBV5-4 and TRBJ2-7, with TRBD2 identical over 7 bases. The V segment lost 0 bases and the J segment 4 bases; nucleotides outside the gene matches: 7. The CDR3 extends over 15 amino acids. Germline CDR1 SGHNT, CDR2 YYREEE (reference sequence). CDR3 loop: CASSLAGREFYEQYF. DNA for the CDR3: TGTGCCAGCAGCTTGGCCGGGCGGGAGTTTTACGAGCAGTACTTC.

The chain uses TRBV6-1 and TRBJ2-7, with D hard to call. In germline, CDR1 is MNHNS, CDR2 SASEGT. V was trimmed by 3 bases and J by 2 bases, leaving 17 bases between them. The CDR3 totals 16 residues. CDR3 in DNA: TGTGCCAGCAGTGACCCCTCCCAAGGCAGAACCTACGAGCAGTACTTC. This sequence encodes CASSDPSQGRTYEQYF.

The chain combines TRBV7-9 with TRBJ2-6; D might be TRBD2 (6 bases). There are 17 residues in the CDR3. CDR1 and CDR2 from the germline V gene are SEHNR and FQNEAQ (reference sequence). Trimming took 7 bases from V and 2 from J, leaving 18 bases between them. The chain's CDR3 is CASTLAGGGTGANVLTF. The DNA of the CDR3 is TGTGCCAGCACCCTAGCAGGAGGAGGGACTGGGGCCAACGTCCTGACTTTC. Using reference TRBV7-9 and TRBJ2-6 for the parts outside the CDR3, the full variable domain is DTGVSQNPRHKITKRGQNVTFRCDPISEHNRLYWYRQTLGQGPEFLTYFQNEAQLEKSRLLSDRFSAERPKGSFSTLEIQRTEQGDSAMYLCASTLAGGGTGANVLTFGAGSRLTVL.

The chain combines TRBV6-6 with TRBJ2-5, with 7 nucleotides matching TRBD1. The junction had 8 bases not matched to a gene; V was cut back by 5 bases and J by 5 bases. Germline CDR1 reads MNHNY; CDR2 reads SVGAGI (reference sequence). The CDR3 is 14 residues long. CDR3 amino acids: CASSGRGGGETQYF. The CDR3 nucleotides read TGTGCCAGCAGTGGACGAGGGGGCGGGGAGACCCAGTACTTC.

The chain combines TRBV19 with TRBJ1-5; TRBD1 might be the D (6 bases). V was pared by 0 bases and J by 6 bases, with 18 bases between. Per the germline V gene, CDR1 is LNHDA and CDR2 is SQIVND (reference sequence). The CDR3 spans 17 residues. The CDR3 loop is CASSIDRGSGVSQPQHF. The CDR3 DNA is TGTGCCAGTAGTATAGATCGGGGGTCAGGGGTTAGTCAGCCCCAGCATTTT.

This clone was seen only a few times. V gene TRBV18 combines with J gene TRBJ1-2; no definite D call. The CDR3 has 15 amino acids. Germline-derived CDR1 and CDR2 are KGHSH and LQKENI. The ends were cut back, 0 bases at V and 8 bases at J, with 16 bases in the middle. The CDR3 DNA sequence: TGTGCCAGCTCACCACCGAACGGACGGACGCAAGGCTACACCTTC. This encodes CASSPPNGRTQGYTF. Full variable domain (remainder filled in from reference TRBV18 and TRBJ1-2): NAGVMQNPRHLVRRRGQEARLRCSPMKGHSHVYWYRQLPEEGLKFMVYLQKENIIDESGMPKERFSAEFPKEGPSILRIQQVVRGDSAAYFCASSPPNGRTQGYTFGSGTRLTVV.

The chain uses TRBV6-1 and TRBJ1-5; weak D call: TRBD1 (5 bases). This CDR3 contains 15 residues. Trimming stripped 6 bases from V and 0 bases from J, with 12 bases between. Germline CDR1 and CDR2: MNHNS and SASEGT. CDR3 protein: CASRGGRNSNQPQHF. CDR3 in DNA: TGTGCCAGCAGGGGGGGAAGAAATAGCAATCAGCCCCAGCATTTT.

The V gene is TRBV28, the J gene TRBJ1-2; 8 bases map to TRBD1. The CDR3 totals 15 residues. V shed 6 bases, J shed 2 bases, and the junction held 8 bases outside the gene matches. Germline-derived CDR1 and CDR2 are MDHEN and SYDVKM. The CDR3 spells CASSSQGQVNYGYTF. CDR3 bases: TGTGCCAGCAGCTCCCAGGGACAGGTCAACTATGGCTACACCTTC.

The chain couples TRBV7-9 to TRBJ1-4, with TRBD1 matching over 7 bases. CDR1 SEHNR and CDR2 FQNEAQ come from the germline V gene (reference sequence). V trimming: 2 bases; J trimming: 0 bases; junction bases outside the gene matches: 6. The CDR3 covers 17 residues. The CDR3 here is CASSLRGQQTTNEKLFF. CDR3 in DNA: TGTGCCAGCAGCTTAAGGGGACAGCAAACAACTAATGAAAAACTGTTTTTT.

This clone was seen a handful of times. The chain couples TRBV28 to TRBJ2-2, with 9 bases identical to TRBD1. This CDR3 region has 16 residues. Germline CDR1 and CDR2: MDHEN and SYDVKM. J was trimmed by 7 bases and V by 6 bases; bases with no gene match: 12. DNA of the CDR3: TGTGCCAGCAGCTCAGCCGGACAGGGGCGTAGCGGGGAGCTGTTTTTT. This gives the protein CASSSAGQGRSGELFF.

CDR3 bases: TGCGCCAGCAGCTTGGCCCTCGGGACGGGCTCCTACGAGCAGTACTTC. It is translated as CASSLALGTGSYEQYF. The chain recombines TRBV5-1 with TRBJ2-7, with D possibly being TRBD1 or TRBD2 (5 bases each). V dropped 0 bases and J dropped 0 bases, with 13 bases sitting between them. Germline assignment: CDR1 SGHRS and CDR2 YFSETQ. CDR3 length: 16 residues.

The chain links TRBV2 to TRBJ1-2; 10 nucleotides line up with TRBD1. The ends lost 5 bases at V and 1 base at J; junction bases unmatched: 7. The CDR3 length is 16 residues. From germline, CDR1 is SNHLY and CDR2 FYNNEI. CDR3 protein: CASSLTGGAGNYGYTF. DNA of the CDR3: TGTGCCAGCAGTCTGACAGGGGGCGCGGGTAACTATGGCTACACCTTC.